The rows below give T cell receptor beta chains drawn from one sample of a study of blood T cell repertoires in COVID-19. Profiling relied on immunoSEQ multiplex PCR, and the TCRdb table lists in-frame clones only, not all of them. The repertoire holds tens of thousands of clones, with 75% to 95% as singletons. The sample comprised peripheral blood. These receptors were obtained from a man between 60 and 70 years old with acute or convalescent COVID-19. Each CDR3 is given with its conserved first and last residue. Fields, in order: J gene, D gene, clone size, V gene, CDR3 DNA, CDR3 protein. The D gene is left open where the match is weak. The size entry is marked missing in some rows and otherwise reads once, few, many or a size class.

j_gene: TRBJ2-7; d_gene: NA; abundance: NA; v_gene: TRBV6-5; CDR3nt: TGTGCCAGCAGTTACTCGCGGGGCGTAAGCTCCTACGAGCAGTACTTC; CDR3aa: CASSYSRGVSSYEQYF
j_gene: TRBJ2-1; d_gene: TRBD2; abundance: few; v_gene: TRBV4-1; CDR3nt: TGCGCCAGCAGCCATAAAGACGGACTAGCGGATTACAATGAGCAGTTCTTC; CDR3aa: CASSHKDGLADYNEQFF
j_gene: TRBJ1-4; d_gene: TRBD1; abundance: NA; v_gene: TRBV28; CDR3nt: TGTGCCAGCAGTTTCACAGGGGGCAGAGAAAAACTGTTTTTT; CDR3aa: CASSFTGGREKLFF
j_gene: TRBJ2-1; d_gene: NA; abundance: NA; v_gene: TRBV21-1; CDR3nt: TGTGCCAGCAGCAAAGAGCAGACTAGCGGGCATTTGGGGGACTCCTACAATGAGCAGTTCTTC; CDR3aa: CASSKEQTSGHLGDSYNEQFF
j_gene: TRBJ1-5; d_gene: NA; abundance: few; v_gene: TRBV19; CDR3nt: TGTGCCAGTAGTATCTACAGGGAGGGGGATCAGCCCCAGCATTTT; CDR3aa: CASSIYREGDQPQHF
j_gene: TRBJ2-5; d_gene: NA; abundance: few; v_gene: TRBV5-1; CDR3nt: TGCGCCAGCAGCTTGGGAGGTCGCGAGACCCAGTACTTC; CDR3aa: CASSLGGRETQYF
j_gene: TRBJ2-7; d_gene: TRBD1; abundance: NA; v_gene: TRBV6-4; CDR3nt: TGTGCCAGCAGTGACCCCCCGGACAGGGACCACGAGCAGTACTTC; CDR3aa: CASSDPPDRDHEQYF
j_gene: TRBJ2-5; d_gene: TRBD2; abundance: NA; v_gene: TRBV5-1; CDR3nt: TGCGCCAGCAGCTACCTAGCGGGAGGGCCGGAAGAGACCCAGTACTTC; CDR3aa: CASSYLAGGPEETQYF
j_gene: TRBJ2-5; d_gene: NA; abundance: NA; v_gene: TRBV5-4; CDR3nt: TGTGCCAGCAACCTCAGGGGAGAGACCCAGTACTTC; CDR3aa: CASNLRGETQYF
j_gene: TRBJ1-4; d_gene: TRBD1; abundance: once; v_gene: TRBV6-5; CDR3nt: TGTGCCAGCAGTTACCGGGACAGGGTTGAAAAACTGTTTTTT; CDR3aa: CASSYRDRVEKLFF
j_gene: TRBJ1-5; d_gene: NA; abundance: NA; v_gene: TRBV27; CDR3nt: TGTGCCAGCAGTGACCTAGCCAGTCAGCCCCAGCATTTT; CDR3aa: CASSDLASQPQHF
j_gene: TRBJ1-2; d_gene: TRBD1; abundance: NA; v_gene: TRBV19; CDR3nt: TGTGCCAGTAGTACCCCCTCCCGGGACAGGGACTATGGCTACACCTTC; CDR3aa: CASSTPSRDRDYGYTF
j_gene: TRBJ2-7; d_gene: TRBD1; abundance: NA; v_gene: TRBV10-2; CDR3nt: TGCGCCACAAAAGGACAGGGGGCCTACGAGCAGTACTTC; CDR3aa: CATKGQGAYEQYF
j_gene: TRBJ2-5; d_gene: NA; abundance: once; v_gene: TRBV29-1; CDR3nt: TGCAGCGCCGGGGTGGGGCAAGAGACCCAGTACTTC; CDR3aa: CSAGVGQETQYF
j_gene: TRBJ1-2; d_gene: NA; abundance: NA; v_gene: TRBV28; CDR3nt: TGTGCCAGCAGTTTGTTAGGGGCCAGCTATGGCTACACCTTC; CDR3aa: CASSLLGASYGYTF
j_gene: TRBJ2-7; d_gene: NA; abundance: NA; v_gene: TRBV30; CDR3nt: TGTGCCTGGAGTCGTGGGAGCTACTACGAGCAGTACTTC; CDR3aa: CAWSRGSYYEQYF
j_gene: TRBJ1-2; d_gene: NA; abundance: NA; v_gene: TRBV4-2; CDR3nt: TGTGCCAGCAGCCAAGAAGAGGGCTGGGACTATGGCTACACCTTC; CDR3aa: CASSQEEGWDYGYTF
j_gene: TRBJ2-7; d_gene: NA; abundance: NA; v_gene: TRBV7-9; CDR3nt: TGTGCCAGCCTCGGGTCCTACGAGCAGTACTTC; CDR3aa: CASLGSYEQYF
j_gene: TRBJ1-2; d_gene: TRBD1; abundance: NA; v_gene: TRBV19; CDR3nt: TGTGCCAGTAGCCCACAGGGGGATAACTATGGCTACACCTTC; CDR3aa: CASSPQGDNYGYTF
j_gene: TRBJ2-2; d_gene: TRBD2; abundance: NA; v_gene: TRBV3-1/TRBV3-2; CDR3nt: TGTGCCAGCAGCCAAGGGCTAGCGGGGGTCGGGGAGCTGTTTTTT; CDR3aa: CASSQGLAGVGELFF
j_gene: TRBJ1-2; d_gene: NA; abundance: NA; v_gene: TRBV7-2; CDR3nt: TGTGCCAGCGTTCAGGGAGGGTTAGTGCGTGGCTACACCTTC; CDR3aa: CASVQGGLVRGYTF
j_gene: TRBJ1-1; d_gene: NA; abundance: NA; v_gene: TRBV19; CDR3nt: TGTGCCAGTAGCCTACGAGGGCGTATGAACACTGAAGCTTTCTTT; CDR3aa: CASSLRGRMNTEAFF
j_gene: TRBJ1-6; d_gene: TRBD1; abundance: NA; v_gene: TRBV28; CDR3nt: TGTGCCAGCAGTTTCCGGACAGGGGCCATCTCACCCCTCCACTTT; CDR3aa: CASSFRTGAISPLHF
j_gene: TRBJ2-1; d_gene: TRBD2; abundance: NA; v_gene: TRBV18; CDR3nt: TGTGCCAGCTCACCACCAGGGACTAGCGGGAGGGCCGTCTACAATGAGCAGTTCTTC; CDR3aa: CASSPPGTSGRAVYNEQFF
j_gene: TRBJ2-2; d_gene: NA; abundance: NA; v_gene: TRBV7-8; CDR3nt: TGTGCCAGCAGCTCCCAACCGGGTACCGGGGAGCTGTTTTTT; CDR3aa: CASSSQPGTGELFF
j_gene: TRBJ2-1; d_gene: TRBD2; abundance: NA; v_gene: TRBV27; CDR3nt: TGTGCCAGCAGTCCTCAGCCCGGGACTAGCGGGATAGGTGGCAATGAGCAGTTCTTC; CDR3aa: CASSPQPGTSGIGGNEQFF
j_gene: TRBJ1-3; d_gene: NA; abundance: NA; v_gene: TRBV18; CDR3nt: TGTGCCAGCTCACCGGAGGGTATGGGCTCTGGAAACACCATATATTTT; CDR3aa: CASSPEGMGSGNTIYF
j_gene: TRBJ2-3; d_gene: TRBD2; abundance: NA; v_gene: TRBV7-9; CDR3nt: TGTGCCAGCAGAGGCCCGAGACTAGCGGGCCGGAAGGATACGCAGTATTTT; CDR3aa: CASRGPRLAGRKDTQYF
j_gene: TRBJ1-4; d_gene: NA; abundance: once; v_gene: TRBV9; CDR3nt: TGTGCCAGCAGCCCAGGGGCAGCCCTAGGGAGTGAAAAACTGTTTTTT; CDR3aa: CASSPGAALGSEKLFF
j_gene: TRBJ2-3; d_gene: NA; abundance: NA; v_gene: TRBV6-2/TRBV6-3; CDR3nt: TGTGCCAGCAGTACGCAGAAGGGGGGCACAGATACGCAGTATTTT; CDR3aa: CASSTQKGGTDTQYF
j_gene: TRBJ1-2; d_gene: TRBD1; abundance: NA; v_gene: TRBV6-6; CDR3nt: TGTGCCAGCAGTTCGTTAGACAGGGTTGGCTACACCTTC; CDR3aa: CASSSLDRVGYTF
j_gene: TRBJ2-7; d_gene: NA; abundance: NA; v_gene: TRBV28; CDR3nt: TGTGCCAGCAGTCCAGATCCGAGGCAGCGATACTCCTACGAGCAGTACTTC; CDR3aa: CASSPDPRQRYSYEQYF
j_gene: TRBJ1-1; d_gene: NA; abundance: NA; v_gene: TRBV11-2; CDR3nt: TGTGCCAGCAGCTTAGATAGAGACTACGAAGCTTTCTTT; CDR3aa: CASSLDRDYEAFF
j_gene: TRBJ1-5; d_gene: TRBD1; abundance: NA; v_gene: TRBV4-1; CDR3nt: TGCGCCAGCAGCCAAGTAGGGACAGGGGGCAATCAGCCCCAGCATTTT; CDR3aa: CASSQVGTGGNQPQHF
j_gene: TRBJ1-5; d_gene: NA; abundance: NA; v_gene: TRBV3-1/TRBV3-2; CDR3nt: TGTGCCAGCAGCCAAACAGGGAGAAATCAGCCCCAGCATTTT; CDR3aa: CASSQTGRNQPQHF
j_gene: TRBJ2-1; d_gene: TRBD2; abundance: NA; v_gene: TRBV7-9; CDR3nt: TGTGCCAGCAGCTCCCGGACTAGCGGGAGGGCAAATGAGCAGTTCTTC; CDR3aa: CASSSRTSGRANEQFF
j_gene: TRBJ2-7; d_gene: NA; abundance: once; v_gene: TRBV9; CDR3nt: TGTGCCAGCAGCCCGAGGATGGACAACTACGAGCAGTACTTC; CDR3aa: CASSPRMDNYEQYF
j_gene: TRBJ2-2; d_gene: NA; abundance: NA; v_gene: TRBV6-2/TRBV6-3; CDR3nt: TGTGCCAGCAGTTTTTCCCCCAGGGAATTGGACACCGGGGAGCTGTTTTTT; CDR3aa: CASSFSPRELDTGELFF
j_gene: TRBJ1-3; d_gene: TRBD1; abundance: NA; v_gene: TRBV5-8; CDR3nt: TGTGCCAGCAGCACCGGGACAGTCTCTGGAAACACCATATATTTT; CDR3aa: CASSTGTVSGNTIYF
j_gene: TRBJ2-3; d_gene: TRBD2; abundance: NA; v_gene: TRBV7-9; CDR3nt: TGTGCCAGCAGCTTCGGGAGCGGGAAGGTGTGGATCACAGATACGCAGTATTTT; CDR3aa: CASSFGSGKVWITDTQYF
j_gene: TRBJ2-5; d_gene: NA; abundance: NA; v_gene: TRBV15; CDR3nt: TGTGCCACCAGCAGAGAAGGAGCGGGTCCGAAGACCCAGTACTTC; CDR3aa: CATSREGAGPKTQYF
j_gene: TRBJ2-7; d_gene: NA; abundance: NA; v_gene: TRBV7-9; CDR3nt: TGTGCCAGCAGCTTTACGGCCTACGAGCAGTACTTC; CDR3aa: CASSFTAYEQYF
j_gene: TRBJ1-5; d_gene: NA; abundance: NA; v_gene: TRBV7-8; CDR3nt: TGTGCCAGCAGCTTTAGCGACCGCCGTCATGGGCAGCCCCAGCATTTT; CDR3aa: CASSFSDRRHGQPQHF
j_gene: TRBJ1-2; d_gene: TRBD1; abundance: NA; v_gene: TRBV7-2; CDR3nt: TGTGCCAGCAGCTTACGGGACAGCCCTCCCCCTAACTATGGCTACACCTTC; CDR3aa: CASSLRDSPPPNYGYTF
j_gene: TRBJ2-7; d_gene: TRBD2; abundance: NA; v_gene: TRBV28; CDR3nt: TGTGCCAGCATCTCGGGAGGGGGAAGGTACGAGCAGTACTTC; CDR3aa: CASISGGGRYEQYF
j_gene: TRBJ1-2; d_gene: NA; abundance: NA; v_gene: TRBV25-1; CDR3nt: TGTGCCAGCAGTCAGAGGGGAGGAAGTGGCTACACCTTC; CDR3aa: CASSQRGGSGYTF
j_gene: TRBJ2-3; d_gene: NA; abundance: NA; v_gene: TRBV20-1; CDR3nt: TGCAGTGCTCCCCGTAGAGATACGCAGTATTTT; CDR3aa: CSAPRRDTQYF